Shown below are 29 T cell receptor beta chains from a single sample sequenced in a study of blood T cells in healthy people across ages. PCR was performed a second time for 7 to 11 cycles using a sample-barcoded 5' primer and a J-beta primer mix. Each CDR3 protein is one row after TCRdb ran MiXCR on the 5' RACE reads. The repertoire holds 550,000 to 650,000 distinct CDR3 sequences, approximately 30% seen once, with around a sixth in the top ten. The source material was blood. The source is a woman of 80 years or more in good health.

The chain links TRBV28 to TRBJ1-5; D uncertain. V was clipped by 6 bases and J by 2 bases, with 17 bases between them. The CDR3 runs 16 residues. CDR1 is MDHEN and CDR2 is SYDVKM in the germline V gene. The CDR3 sequence: CASSPGRRARNQPQHF. DNA for the CDR3: TGTGCCAGCAGCCCTGGCCGTCGGGCGCGCAATCAGCCCCAGCATTTT.

The rearrangement joins TRBV7-2 to TRBJ2-2, with 7 bases identical to TRBD2. Germline V CDR1 and CDR2: SGHTA, FQGNSA. The trim removed 5 bases at V and 4 bases at J, leaving 7 bases unmatched. The CDR3 is 15 amino acids. The CDR3 DNA sequence: TGTGCCAGCAGCCCTACTAGCGCGGTCACCGGGGAGCTGTTTTTT. Translating it yields CASSPTSAVTGELFF.

V is TRBV6-6 and J is TRBJ1-2; 10 bases fit TRBD1. Germline assignment: CDR1 MNHNY and CDR2 SVGAGI (reference sequence). The J segment lost 8 bases and the V segment lost 6 bases, leaving 6 bases of the junction unmatched. This CDR3 is 13 amino acids long. The CDR3 spells CASRWGQGSGYTF. Written as DNA, the CDR3 is TGTGCCAGCAGGTGGGGACAGGGGAGCGGCTACACCTTC.

This clonotype was recorded many times. This chain joins TRBV6-2 or TRBV6-3 and TRBJ2-5; weak D call: TRBD2 (5 bases). Germline CDR1 MNHEY, CDR2 SVGEGT. Deletions cut 0 bases from V and 4 bases from J, with 15 bases between. The CDR3 is made up of 16 amino acids. CDR3 in amino acids: CASSYSIREGGETQYF. The DNA of the CDR3 is TGTGCCAGCAGTTACTCGATACGTGAGGGCGGAGAGACCCAGTACTTC.

J is TRBJ1-5 and V is TRBV7-2, with D hard to call. CDR1 SGHTA and CDR2 FQGNSA come from the germline V gene. Trimming removed 2 bases from V and 7 bases from J, with 24 bases in between. This CDR3 has 18 residues. The CDR3 coding sequence is TGTGCCAGCAGCTTAAGTCGCCGAGGCCTGCCCGTAGGGCAGCCCCAGCATTTT. This translates into CASSLSRRGLPVGQPQHF. Combining the CDR3 with reference TRBV7-2 and TRBJ1-5 gives the whole variable domain GAGVSQSPSNKVTEKGKDVELRCDPISGHTALYWYRQSLGQGLEFLIYFQGNSAPDKSGLPSDRFSAERTGGSVSTLTIQRTQQEDSAVYLCASSLSRRGLPVGQPQHFGDGTRLSIL.

The chain carries TRBV7-2 and TRBJ2-7; D ambiguous. V shed 1 base and J shed 4 bases, with 8 bases lying between them. The CDR3 extends over 13 amino acids. The germline V gene encodes CDR1 SGHTA and CDR2 FQGNSA. The CDR3 is CASSLGVLYEQYF. The CDR3, as DNA: TGTGCCAGCAGCTTAGGGGTTTTGTACGAGCAGTACTTC.

In regard to this clonotype: Relative to the germline gene, one junction end is altered; a read error may explain this. The V and J genes are TRBV20-1 and TRBJ2-7; 11 bases are shared with TRBD2. CDR1 and CDR2 from the germline V gene are DFQATT and SNEGSKA (reference sequence). The CDR3 has 13 residues. The CDR3 DNA sequence: TGCAGTGCCGCTAGCGGGGGGTCCTGCGAGCAGTACTTC. This sequence encodes CSAASGGSCEQYF.

As concerns this clonotype: A read error may explain this, as a much larger clone is one base away. The genes are TRBV9 and TRBJ2-1; a possible D gene is TRBD1 (6 bases). The J call may not be correct, given that the DNA end is closer to TRBJ2-7. Germline CDR1 reads SGDLS; CDR2 reads YYNGEE. The CDR3 is made up of 15 amino acids. CDR3 amino acids: CASSSQGSSYNEQYF. CDR3 in DNA: TGTGCCAGCAGCTCGCAGGGGAGCTCCTACAATGAGCAGTACTTC.

This chain uses TRBV20-1 with TRBJ1-2; D may be TRBD1 (6 bases). CDR1 DFQATT and CDR2 SNEGSKA come from the germline V gene (reference sequence). The CDR3 is 13 residues long. Trimming took off 7 bases at V and 0 bases at J, with 12 bases between the two ends. This CDR3 is CSGRDNTNYGYTF. Written as DNA, the CDR3 is TGCAGTGGCAGGGACAATACTAACTATGGCTACACCTTC.

The J gene is TRBJ2-1, the V gene TRBV29-1, with D possibly being TRBD1 (6 bases). The CDR3 is 15 amino acids. Germline V gene sequence: CDR1 SQVTM, CDR2 ANQGSEA. V lost 2 bases and J lost 5, with 16 bases in between. CDR3: CSVELQGSKNNEQFF. In DNA, the CDR3 is TGCAGCGTTGAACTGCAGGGGTCGAAAAACAATGAGCAGTTCTTC.

Comments on this clonotype: It may be a read error: a sequence one base away is much more abundant. The chain joins TRBV20-1 to TRBJ1-1; D unresolved. The germline V and J ends were trimmed by 6 bases and 0 bases, with 11 bases remaining between them. The CDR3 consists of 13 residues. The germline V gene has CDR1 DFQATT and CDR2 SNEGSKA (reference sequence). The CDR3 loop is CSALKVVNTEAFF. CDR3 nucleotide sequence: TGCAGTGCCCTAAAAGTGGTGAACACTGAAGCTTTCTTT.

This chain uses TRBV5-1 with TRBJ1-1, with TRBD1 matching over 8 bases. Germline CDR1 SGHRS, CDR2 YFSETQ. J lost 4 bases, V lost 5 bases, and 10 bases had no gene match. This CDR3 is 15 amino acids long. CDR3 residues: CASSLQGVESTEAFF. As DNA, the CDR3 is TGCGCCAGCAGTTTACAGGGGGTGGAAAGCACTGAAGCTTTCTTT.

This clonotype has ten or more counts. The chain combines TRBV7-3 with TRBJ2-6; D remains unclear. The germline gives CDR1 SGHTA, CDR2 FQGTGA. Trimming pared 5 bases from V and 4 bases from J, leaving 15 bases between. The CDR3 runs 16 residues. Here the CDR3 DNA reads TGTGCCAGCAGCCCCACCGATGGGTGGGGGGCCAACGTCCTGACTTTC. Its translation: CASSPTDGWGANVLTF.

This rearrangement joins TRBV5-1 to TRBJ2-7; D is perhaps TRBD1 (6 bases). Germline CDR1 is SGHRS and CDR2 is YFSETQ. Trimming took 4 bases from V and 2 from J, leaving 16 bases between them. The CDR3 consists of 15 residues. The DNA of the CDR3 is TGCGCCAGCAGCCCGCTCCCAGGGGAACCCTACGAGCAGTACTTC. Translation: CASSPLPGEPYEQYF.

This clonotype turned up a few times. The chain links TRBV6-1 to TRBJ1-5; D gene unclear. Trimming took off 2 bases at V and 4 bases at J, with 9 bases between the two ends. The CDR3 contains 14 residues. CDR1 is MNHNS and CDR2 is SASEGT in the germline V gene. The CDR3 DNA sequence: TGTGCCAGCAGTGAAACGTGGGAGAATCAGCCCCAGCATTTT. Its protein is CASSETWENQPQHF.

About this clonotype: An end of the junction does not agree with germline; a read error may underlie this. V is TRBV10-3 and J is TRBJ2-7; maybe TRBD1 (6 bases). Germline CDR1 ENHRY, CDR2 SYGVKD. This CDR3 contains 14 residues. The CDR3 DNA reads TGTGCCAGCAGTTACTCCAGGGGTTGGTACGAGCAGTACTTC. Translated: CASSYSRGWYEQYF.

This clonotype was seen more than once but under ten times. This chain's CDR3 is CDPETSGGWAREQFF. The DNA for the CDR3 is TGTGATCCGGAGACTAGCGGGGGCTGGGCAAGGGAGCAGTTCTTC. V and J are TRBV7-7 and TRBJ2-1; the match to TRBD2 covers 12 bases. Germline assignment: CDR1 SSHAT and CDR2 FNYEAQ (reference sequence). The CDR3 contains 15 residues.

Of note for this clonotype: A much bigger clone sits one base away, suggesting this may be a read error. The chain couples TRBV6-2 or TRBV6-3 to TRBJ1-1, with 8 positions matching TRBD1. CDR3 length: 14 amino acids. Germline V gene data show CDR1 as MNHEY and CDR2 as SVGEGT. As DNA, the CDR3 is TGTGCCGGCAGTGCCTCAGGGGGCCCGACTGAAGCTTTCTTT. Its translation: CAGSASGGPTEAFF.

As for this clonotype: This may arise from a read error, as a much more abundant clone is one base away. This chain links TRBV19 with TRBJ2-1; TRBD1 might be the D (5 bases). V was clipped by 10 bases and J by 10 bases, with 23 bases between them. The CDR3 length is 14 residues. Germline CDR1 LNHDA, CDR2 SQIVND (reference sequence). The CDR3: CATQPGADCLEQFF. As DNA, the CDR3 is TGTGCCACCCAACCTGGGGCGGATTGTTTGGAGCAGTTCTTC.

Here the CDR3 DNA reads TGCAGTGCCCCACTTGCCTGGGGCATTCAGTACTTC. It specifies CSAPLAWGIQYF. The V and J genes are TRBV20-1 and TRBJ2-4; D remains ambiguous. The CDR3 is 12 residues long. The V end was cut by 6 bases, the J end by 9 bases, with 15 bases between. The germline V gene has CDR1 DFQATT and CDR2 SNEGSKA (reference sequence).

This clonotype was observed at least ten times. V is TRBV20-1 and J is TRBJ2-4, with D unclear. The CDR3 sequence is 15 residues long. The ends were cut back, 0 bases at V and 1 base at J, with 10 bases in the middle. Germline V CDR1 and CDR2: DFQATT, SNEGSKA (reference sequence). CDR3 region: CSARDGLFAKNIQYF. The CDR3 DNA reads TGCAGTGCTAGAGATGGTCTTTTTGCCAAAAACATTCAGTACTTC.

The rearrangement uses TRBV5-1 and TRBJ2-3; 11 positions match TRBD2. Germline V gene sequence: CDR1 SGHRS, CDR2 YFSETQ. The CDR3 loop spans 17 amino acids. The V gene end was trimmed by 0 bases and the J gene end by 3 bases; junction bases not matched to a gene: 6. The CDR3 here is CASSLAELAGDTDTQYF. CDR3 bases: TGCGCCAGCAGCTTGGCCGAACTAGCGGGAGATACAGATACGCAGTATTTT.

This clonotype has just a few counts. This chain links TRBV7-8 with TRBJ2-3; no firm D call. From germline, CDR1 is SGHVS and CDR2 FQNEAQ. The CDR3 spans 13 residues. V lost 8 bases to trimming and J lost 4 bases, with 13 bases between them. The CDR3 spells CASRPRGSDTQYF. For the CDR3, the DNA is TGTGCCAGCCGGCCGAGAGGTTCAGATACGCAGTATTTT.

In its sample, this clonotype was seen a few times. Here the CDR3 reads CASSPRMRFSDTQYF. The CDR3 coding sequence is TGTGCCAGCTCACCACGTATGCGGTTCTCAGATACGCAGTATTTT. V is TRBV18 and J is TRBJ2-3; the D is unclear. The CDR3 sequence is 15 residues long. V shed 1 base and J shed 4 bases, with 12 bases lying between them. Germline-derived CDR1 and CDR2 are KGHSH and LQKENI.

This clonotype was seen a handful of times. This chain connects TRBV6-5 to TRBJ1-2, with a weak D call TRBD1 (6 bases). CDR1 MNHEY and CDR2 SVGAGI come from the germline V gene. The CDR3 spans 16 residues. The germline V and J ends were trimmed by 4 bases and 0 bases, with 15 bases remaining between them. Here the CDR3 reads CASSSLRQATNYGYTF. CDR3 nucleotides: TGTGCCAGCAGTTCGCTTAGACAGGCCACTAACTATGGCTACACCTTC.

In its sample, this clonotype was seen many times. The chain employs TRBV18 and TRBJ2-5; D unclear. Trimming took off 5 bases at V and 5 bases at J, with 18 bases between the two ends. This CDR3 region has 15 residues. Per the germline V gene, CDR1 is KGHSH and CDR2 is LQKENI. DNA of the CDR3: TGTGCCAGCTCAACAACATCGACGGGTAGCGAGACCCAGTACTTC. Translated, it gives CASSTTSTGSETQYF.

This chain joins TRBV20-1 and TRBJ2-1, with D possibly being TRBD1 or TRBD2 (5 bases each). The length of the CDR3 is 13 residues. V was pared by 6 bases and J by 12 bases, with 21 bases between. Germline V gene lookup returns CDR1 DFQATT and CDR2 SNEGSKA (reference sequence). The CDR3 nucleotides read TGCAGTGCAAGATCCGGGACGGGCTCGATGCAGTTCTTC. Its protein product is CSARSGTGSMQFF.

This clonotype was recorded only once. The genes are TRBV20-1 and TRBJ1-1, with TRBD1 identical over 9 bases. The ends lost 3 bases at V and 5 bases at J; junction bases unmatched: 10. Per germline, CDR1 DFQATT and CDR2 SNEGSKA (reference sequence). The CDR3 is 15 residues long. The CDR3 sequence is CSASADGQGKTEAFF. CDR3 DNA sequence: TGCAGTGCTAGTGCAGATGGACAGGGGAAAACTGAAGCTTTCTTT.

The V gene is TRBV4-2, the J gene TRBJ2-6; 9 nucleotides match TRBD1. Per germline, CDR1 LGHNA and CDR2 YNFKEQ. CDR3 size: 14 residues. Losses at the gene ends were 5 bases for V and 8 bases for J; bases not matched to a gene: 4. The CDR3 DNA sequence: TGTGCCAGCAGCAAGGACAGGGGTACCAACGTCCTGACTTTC. Protein sequence: CASSKDRGTNVLTF.